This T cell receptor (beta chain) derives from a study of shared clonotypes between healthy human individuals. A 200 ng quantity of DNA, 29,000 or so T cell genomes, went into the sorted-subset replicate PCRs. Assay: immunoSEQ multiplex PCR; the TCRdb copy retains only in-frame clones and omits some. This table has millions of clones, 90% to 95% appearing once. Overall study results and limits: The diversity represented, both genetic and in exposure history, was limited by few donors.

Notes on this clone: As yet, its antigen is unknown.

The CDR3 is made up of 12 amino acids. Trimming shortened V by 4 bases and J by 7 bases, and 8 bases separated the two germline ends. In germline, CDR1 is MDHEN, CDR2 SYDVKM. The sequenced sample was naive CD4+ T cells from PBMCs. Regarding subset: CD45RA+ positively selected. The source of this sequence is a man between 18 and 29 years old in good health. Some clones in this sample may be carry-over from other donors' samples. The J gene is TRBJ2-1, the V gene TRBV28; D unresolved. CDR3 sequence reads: CASSSQRNEQFF. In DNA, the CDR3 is TGTGCCAGCAGTTCCCAGCGAAATGAGCAGTTCTTC.